A single sample gave rise to the 20 T cell receptor beta chains below, sequenced in a study of T cell responses to AZD1222 COVID-19 vaccine. Sequencing used immunoSEQ multiplex PCR; TCRdb keeps in-frame clones, though not all of them. The table lists some 130,000 clones, 93% of them singletons. The specimen comprised peripheral blood, sampled on day 0 of AZD1222 vaccination. The receptors come from an adult in good health.

V gene TRBV7-2 combines with J gene TRBJ2-3; TRBD1 agrees at 7 bases. This CDR3 spans 14 amino acids. The V gene's germline CDR1 is SGHTA and CDR2 FQGNSA. The trim removed 5 bases at V and 2 bases at J, leaving 4 bases unmatched. CDR3 sequence reads: CASSPRGITDTQYF. CDR3 nucleotides: TGTGCCAGCAGCCCCAGGGGGATCACAGATACGCAGTATTTT.

The CDR3 reads CAWSAGVRTGELFF. Here the CDR3 DNA reads TGTGCCTGGAGTGCAGGGGTCCGAACCGGGGAGCTGTTTTTT. The chain joins TRBV30 to TRBJ2-2, with D tentatively TRBD1 (6 bases). The CDR3 has 14 amino acids. Trimming removed 1 base from V and 5 bases from J, with 11 bases in between. Germline lookup yields CDR1 GTSNPN and CDR2 SVGIG (reference sequence).

As for this clone: Other DNA sequences in this specimen translate into the identical CDR3. This chain connects TRBV27 to TRBJ2-2; D perhaps matches TRBD1 (5 bases). The CDR3 consists of 13 residues. Deletions cut 2 bases from V and 6 bases from J, with 7 bases between. Germline assignment: CDR1 MNHEY and CDR2 SMNVEV (reference sequence). Here the CDR3 reads CASSLAGSGELFF. The CDR3 DNA sequence: TGTGCCAGCAGTTTAGCAGGGTCCGGGGAGCTGTTTTTT.

The J gene is TRBJ2-7, the V gene TRBV27; 8 positions agree with TRBD2. The CDR3 has 15 residues. CDR1 MNHEY and CDR2 SMNVEV come from the germline V gene (reference sequence). The trim removed 6 bases at V and 5 bases at J, leaving 12 bases unmatched. The CDR3 DNA follows: TGTGCCAGCAGCGAGTTAACTAGCGGTCTCCACGAGCAGTACTTC. Residues: CASSELTSGLHEQYF.

The rearrangement joins TRBV29-1 to TRBJ1-2; TRBD1 agrees at 10 bases. Losses at the gene ends were 4 bases for V and 4 bases for J; bases not matched to a gene: 6. Looked up from germline, CDR1 is SQVTM and CDR2 is ANQGSEA. The CDR3 has 14 residues. The DNA for the CDR3 is TGCAGCGTTGGGCTGGGACAGGGGAGCTATGGCTACACCTTC. Translated, it gives CSVGLGQGSYGYTF.

The V and J genes are TRBV14 and TRBJ1-6; TRBD1 is a possible D gene (5 bases). The CDR3 has 17 amino acids. Per the germline V gene, CDR1 is SGHDN and CDR2 is FVKESK. V shed 2 bases and J shed 7 bases, with 18 bases lying between them. DNA for the CDR3: TGTGCCAGCAGCCAAAGATTGGCAGGGCAAAGAAATTCACCCCTCCACTTT. This sequence encodes CASSQRLAGQRNSPLHF.

The chain uses TRBV5-6 and TRBJ2-4; TRBD2 agrees at 7 bases. The trim removed 0 bases at V and 7 bases at J, leaving 1 base unmatched. The germline gives CDR1 SGHDT, CDR2 YYEEEE. The CDR3 runs 13 residues. CDR3 nucleotides: TGTGCCAGCAGCTTGGTGGGGGGGAACATTCAGTACTTC. As protein: CASSLVGGNIQYF.

This rearrangement joins TRBV9 to TRBJ2-1; D is possibly TRBD1 (6 bases). Per germline, CDR1 SGDLS and CDR2 YYNGEE. The germline V and J ends were trimmed by 4 bases and 7 bases, with 15 bases remaining between them. The CDR3 is 14 residues long. The CDR3 protein is CASSTRDNVNEQFF. Written as DNA, the CDR3 is TGTGCCAGCAGCACCAGGGACAACGTAAATGAGCAGTTCTTC.

V is TRBV6-1 and J is TRBJ1-5; D gene uncertain. The CDR3 sequence is 14 residues long. Germline-derived CDR1 and CDR2 are MNHNS and SASEGT. Between the trimmed V and J ends, which lost 1 base and 3 bases, there was a span of 7 bases. CDR3 DNA sequence: TGTGCCAGCAGTGAAGTCAGTCCCAATCAGCCCCAGCATTTT. It codes for CASSEVSPNQPQHF.

The CDR3 region is CASSEERSGNTIYF. The CDR3 nucleotides read TGTGCCAGCAGTGAAGAAAGATCTGGAAACACCATATATTTT. The chain has TRBV28 and TRBJ1-3; D remains unclear. The CDR3 length is 14 residues. Looked up from germline, CDR1 is MDHEN and CDR2 is SYDVKM. V lost 5 bases and J lost 1, with 9 bases in between.

The rearrangement joins TRBV5-1 to TRBJ2-3; 8 nucleotides align to TRBD1. The CDR3 runs 15 residues. Trimming took 4 bases from V and 6 from J; bases not matched to a gene: 10. In germline, CDR1 is SGHRS, CDR2 YFSETQ. The DNA for the CDR3 is TGCGCCAGCAGCACCGGACAGGGATTCGGCGATACGCAGTATTTT. The encoded protein is CASSTGQGFGDTQYF. Using reference TRBV5-1 and TRBJ2-3 for the parts outside the CDR3, the full variable domain is KAGVTQTPRYLIKTRGQQVTLSCSPISGHRSVSWYQQTPGQGLQFLFEYFSETQRNKGNFPGRFSGRQFSNSRSEMNVSTLELGDSALYLCASSTGQGFGDTQYFGPGTRLTVL.

This rearrangement joins TRBV10-1 to TRBJ2-1; TRBD1 matches 11 bases. Trimming took 5 bases from V and 10 from J; bases not matched to a gene: 7. The CDR3 is made up of 14 amino acids. CDR1 WNHNN and CDR2 SYGVQD come from the germline V gene (reference sequence). In nucleotides, the CDR3 is TGCGCCAGCAGTTCGGGACAGGGGGATCGGGAGCAGTTCTTC. Translating it yields CASSSGQGDREQFF.

This chain links TRBV29-1 with TRBJ1-1, with D unclear. CDR1 and CDR2 from the germline V gene are SQVTM and ANQGSEA. The CDR3 has 11 residues. Trimming left V 2 bases short and J 6 bases short, with 7 bases between. CDR3: CSVEFEPEAFF. DNA for the CDR3: TGCAGCGTTGAATTTGAACCTGAAGCTTTCTTT.

The chain carries TRBV5-1 and TRBJ1-6; D not certain. The germline V gene encodes CDR1 SGHRS and CDR2 YFSETQ. V lost 0 bases, J lost 4 bases, and 11 bases lay in between. The CDR3 runs 16 residues. In nucleotides, the CDR3 is TGCGCCAGCAGCTTGGTGGGCTCGAAATATAATTCACCCCTCCACTTT. Protein sequence: CASSLVGSKYNSPLHF.

The V gene is TRBV3-1 (or the pseudogene TRBV3-2), the J gene TRBJ1-4; D gene ambiguous. Trimming took 2 bases from V and 12 from J, leaving 10 bases between them. The V gene's germline CDR1 is LGHDT and CDR2 YNNKEL (reference sequence). This CDR3 contains 12 residues. The chain's CDR3 is CASSQLGLELFF. CDR3 DNA: TGTGCCAGCAGCCAACTGGGGTTGGAACTGTTTTTT.

The J gene is TRBJ1-2, the V gene TRBV21-1; the table's D call of TRBD1 was not tested on the DNA. TRBV21-1 is termed a pseudogene. The CDR3 totals 16 residues. CDR3 region: CASSNGTRLPSYGYTF. In DNA form, the CDR3 reads TGTGCCAGCAGCAATGGGACACGATTGCCGTCCTATGGCTACACCTTC.

The chain carries TRBV7-9 and TRBJ1-3; D is unclear. This CDR3 region has 14 residues. V lost 4 bases to trimming and J lost 0 bases, with 7 bases between them. Per germline, CDR1 SEHNR and CDR2 FQNEAQ (reference sequence). CDR3 sequence (DNA): TGTGCCAGCAGCTCAGGCCGCTCTGGAAACACCATATATTTT. Translated: CASSSGRSGNTIYF.

J is TRBJ2-6 and V is TRBV10-3; 9 positions match TRBD1. V lost 11 bases to trimming and J lost 0 bases; unmatched junction nucleotides: 8. Germline V gives CDR1 ENHRY, CDR2 SYGVKD. The CDR3 runs to 16 residues. The CDR3 coding sequence is TGTGCCTCATGGACAGGGGTACGCTCTGGGGCCAACGTCCTGACTTTC. This translates into CASWTGVRSGANVLTF.

This chain joins TRBV29-1 and TRBJ2-2, with D tentatively TRBD1 or TRBD2 (6 bases each). Germline CDR1 reads SQVTM; CDR2 reads ANQGSEA. V gave up 6 bases and J gave up 8 bases, with 16 bases separating them. The CDR3 is made up of 13 amino acids. DNA for the CDR3: TGCAGCGTCGGACAAACGGGGGCTGGGGAGCTGTTTTTT. It is translated as CSVGQTGAGELFF.

The chain carries TRBV9 and TRBJ2-4, with 8 bases aligning to TRBD2. The V segment lost 2 bases and the J segment 7 bases; nucleotides outside the gene matches: 5. The CDR3 sequence is 14 residues long. Germline V gene lookup returns CDR1 SGDLS and CDR2 YYNGEE. CDR3 sequence (DNA): TGTGCCAGCAGCGTTTCGGGAGGGAGCAACATTCAGTACTTC. Its translation is CASSVSGGSNIQYF.